This T cell receptor (beta chain) was sequenced for a study of T cell responses to AZD1222 COVID-19 vaccine. Repertoires were generated with immunoSEQ multiplex PCR, while TCRdb's copy carries only in-frame clones and drops some. Of roughly 93,000 clones listed, about 90% are singletons. Trimming removed 0 bases from V and 3 bases from J; junction bases left unmatched: 5. There are 17 residues in the CDR3. Germline CDR1 SGHTA, CDR2 FQGNSA. The sequence came from an adult in good health. V usage is TRBV7-2 and J usage is TRBJ2-2; the match to TRBD2 covers 9 bases. The sequencing here drew on peripheral blood, taken on day 0 of MenACWY control vaccination. CDR3 in amino acids: CASSLAGTSMYTGELFF. The CDR3 DNA reads as TGTGCCAGCAGCTTAGCCGGGACTAGCATGTACACCGGGGAGCTGTTTTTT.